Listed here are 27 T cell receptor beta chains from one sample, sequenced in a study of blood T cell repertoires in COVID-19 (dated by TCRdb to the early 2020s). Library creation used the immunoSEQ multiplex PCR assay. Held by TCRdb, this immuneACCESS table contains in-frame sequences only and omits some clones. Under half of the omission traces to an unresolved V gene where checked; the cause of the rest is unknown. For this sample there are about 100,000 clones; around nine tenths appear just once. The ten most abundant clones make up roughly 6% of the sample. The sample taken for sequencing was peripheral blood. The receptors were sampled from a human donor in a cohort sampled during active COVID-19.

The V call is TRBV6-5, the J call TRBJ2-7, with TRBD1 matching 9 bases. CDR1 and CDR2 (germline): MNHEY, SVGAGI. The CDR3 has 14 residues. Germline trimming cut 5 bases from V and 5 bases from J; bases unmatched to any gene: 7. In nucleotides, the CDR3 is TGTGCCAGCAGTCCCGGGACAGGGTTCCACGAGCAGTACTTC. It encodes CASSPGTGFHEQYF.

This clone was observed a single time. CDR3 sequence (DNA): TGCAGCGTTGGGGCAGGGGTCCTATACGAGCAGTACTTC. Residues: CSVGAGVLYEQYF. The rearrangement uses TRBV29-1 and TRBJ2-7; D might be TRBD1 (6 bases). The CDR3 totals 13 residues. Deletions cut 4 bases from V and 4 bases from J, with 14 bases between. CDR1 is SQVTM, CDR2 ANQGSEA, per germline.

V usage is TRBV6-1 and J usage is TRBJ2-2; TRBD1 matches at 7 bases. The trim removed 2 bases at V and 0 bases at J, leaving 9 bases unmatched. CDR3 size: 18 residues. Germline loops: CDR1 MNHNS, CDR2 SASEGT. This chain's CDR3 is CASSEPLRGTANTGELFF. The CDR3 DNA reads as TGTGCCAGCAGTGAACCACTAAGGGGGACAGCGAACACCGGGGAGCTGTTTTTT.

CDR3: CASSPRPNSGNTIYF. CDR3 coding DNA: TGTGCCAGCAGCCCCAGGCCGAACTCTGGAAACACCATATATTTT. The chain carries TRBV27 and TRBJ1-3; no clear D. The germline V gene encodes CDR1 MNHEY and CDR2 SMNVEV (reference sequence). There are 15 residues in the CDR3. The V end lost 6 bases, the J end lost 0 bases, and 12 bases lay between the germline ends.

The chain combines TRBV29-1 with TRBJ2-2; 7 bases align to TRBD1. The germline V gene has CDR1 SQVTM and CDR2 ANQGSEA. Unmatched junction bases numbered 3, after V lost 8 bases and J lost 3 bases. The CDR3 spans 12 residues. The CDR3, as DNA: TGCAGCATCAGGGGGTACACCGGGGAGCTGTTTTTT. This sequence encodes CSIRGYTGELFF.

The chain recombines TRBV5-4 with TRBJ1-1; D not certain. Trimming took off 4 bases at V and 7 bases at J, with 17 bases between the two ends. The length of the CDR3 is 14 residues. Germline V gene sequence: CDR1 SGHNT, CDR2 YYREEE (reference sequence). As DNA, the CDR3 is TGTGCCAGCAGCCCCAGCACGGAGGGTTTTGAAGCTTTCTTT. Translated: CASSPSTEGFEAFF.

The count of this clone is one. CDR3 protein: CASSLGGIQETQYF. CDR3 coding DNA: TGTGCCAGCAGCTTGGGGGGCATCCAAGAGACCCAGTACTTC. V is TRBV5-6 and J is TRBJ2-5; D possibly corresponds to TRBD1 (5 bases). This CDR3 contains 14 residues. Germline CDR1 is SGHDT and CDR2 is YYEEEE. The V gene lost 0 bases and the J gene lost 1 base, with 7 bases spanning the gap.

This clone turned up a few times. The chain uses TRBV27 and TRBJ1-6; D not resolved. This CDR3 is 11 amino acids long. The V end was cut by 3 bases, the J end by 10 bases, with 4 bases between. Germline values: CDR1 MNHEY, CDR2 SMNVEV (reference sequence). DNA of the CDR3: TGTGCCAGCAGTTTCGCGTCACCCCTCCACTTT. It encodes CASSFASPLHF.

This clone was counted a single time. The gene calls are TRBV7-6 and TRBJ1-1; a weak D match, TRBD1 (6 bases). Germline loops: CDR1 SGHVS, CDR2 FNYEAQ. Deletions cut 4 bases from V and 6 bases from J, with 12 bases between. The CDR3 covers 13 residues. The CDR3 region has the DNA TGTGCCAGCAGCTCCCCAGGGACATCTGAAGCTTTCTTT. This sequence encodes CASSSPGTSEAFF.

The rearrangement uses TRBV28 and TRBJ1-5, with unresolved D. Germline V gives CDR1 MDHEN, CDR2 SYDVKM. The CDR3 consists of 11 residues. V was clipped by 4 bases and J by 5 bases, with 3 bases between them. CDR3 region: CASSSYQPQHF. CDR3 bases: TGTGCCAGCAGTTCATATCAGCCCCAGCATTTT.

The rearrangement uses TRBV3-1 (or the pseudogene TRBV3-2) and TRBJ2-6, with a weak D call TRBD1 (6 bases). Germline V CDR1 and CDR2: LGHDT, YNNKEL (reference sequence). This CDR3 spans 17 amino acids. Trimming stripped 2 bases from V and 0 bases from J, with 11 bases between. The chain's CDR3 is CASSQQGQFSGANVLTF. CDR3 in DNA: TGTGCCAGCAGCCAACAAGGACAGTTCTCTGGGGCCAACGTCCTGACTTTC.

This chain joins TRBV10-3 and TRBJ1-1; D call uncertain. V was clipped by 6 bases and J by 1 base, with 9 bases between them. Germline V gene sequence: CDR1 ENHRY, CDR2 SYGVKD. This CDR3 spans 13 amino acids. CDR3 amino acids: CAIRAFSNTEAFF. Here the CDR3 DNA reads TGTGCCATCAGGGCCTTCTCGAACACTGAAGCTTTCTTT.

The chain has TRBV7-8 and TRBJ2-6; tentative D call: TRBD1 (6 bases). V gave up 5 bases and J gave up 1 base, with 9 bases separating them. The CDR3 contains 15 residues. Per the germline V gene, CDR1 is SGHVS and CDR2 is FQNEAQ. The CDR3 nucleotides are TGTGCCAGCAGCCCCAGGGGTTCTGGGGCCAACGTCCTGACTTTC. Translated: CASSPRGSGANVLTF.

The chain joins TRBV20-1 to TRBJ2-1; D possibly corresponds to TRBD2 (6 bases). CDR3 length: 11 amino acids. Germline CDR1 and CDR2: DFQATT and SNEGSKA (reference sequence). The V end was cut by 5 bases, the J end by 9 bases, with 11 bases between. The CDR3, as DNA: TGCAGTGCTGAACCGGGACTTGAGCAGTTCTTC. Translation: CSAEPGLEQFF.

The chain links TRBV7-2 to TRBJ1-6, with a tentative D call TRBD1 (5 bases). There are 14 residues in the CDR3. The germline gives CDR1 SGHTA, CDR2 FQGNSA. The germline V and J ends were trimmed by 5 bases and 10 bases, with 15 bases remaining between them. The CDR3 spells CASSQGALLSPLHF. CDR3 nucleotides: TGTGCCAGCAGCCAAGGGGCTCTTCTCTCACCCCTCCACTTT.

This rearrangement joins TRBV28 to TRBJ2-2; TRBD2 matches 7 bases. The germline V gene has CDR1 MDHEN and CDR2 SYDVKM. The CDR3 covers 15 residues. Trimming cost V 10 bases and J 0 bases; bases outside gene matches: 8. Written as DNA, the CDR3 is TGTGCCACAATCCCGGGGGGAACGAACACCGGGGAGCTGTTTTTT. Translating gives CATIPGGTNTGELFF.

The chain has TRBV7-2 and TRBJ2-3; D is perhaps TRBD2 (6 bases). V lost 5 bases and J lost 2, with 23 bases in between. Germline-derived CDR1 and CDR2 are SGHTA and FQGNSA. The CDR3 has 18 amino acids. In DNA, the CDR3 is TGTGCCAGCAGCCTCCCCCGGCGCGGGATAAGGGACACAGATACGCAGTATTTT. Residues: CASSLPRRGIRDTDTQYF.

V and J are TRBV7-9 and TRBJ1-4; TRBD1 matches at 10 bases. Germline CDR1 is SEHNR and CDR2 is FQNEAQ (reference sequence). The trim removed 8 bases at V and 8 bases at J, leaving 5 bases unmatched. CDR3 length equals 13 residues. CDR3: CASAGTGDEKLFF. CDR3 DNA: TGTGCCAGCGCCGGGACAGGGGACGAAAAACTGTTTTTT.

The chain combines TRBV13 with TRBJ2-1; 8 bases match TRBD2. CDR1 PRHDT and CDR2 FYEKMQ come from the germline V gene (reference sequence). This CDR3 contains 19 residues. V dropped 6 bases and J dropped 0; count of bases not matched to a gene: 16. The CDR3 is CASSTGTRGFGSSYNEQFF. DNA of the CDR3: TGTGCCAGCAGTACCGGGACTAGGGGGTTTGGGAGCTCCTACAATGAGCAGTTCTTC.

The rearrangement links TRBV27 to TRBJ2-5, with 9 positions matching TRBD1. The CDR3 contains 13 residues. The V gene's germline CDR1 is MNHEY and CDR2 SMNVEV (reference sequence). Trimming cost V 6 bases and J 10 bases; bases outside gene matches: 9. Written as DNA, the CDR3 is TGTGCCAGCAGCCCAGGGACAGGGTTTGTCCAGTACTTC. It specifies CASSPGTGFVQYF.

The rearrangement joins TRBV15 to TRBJ2-7, with a possible D match to TRBD1 (6 bases). Trimming removed 3 bases at V and 6 bases at J, with 15 bases between. This CDR3 is built from 14 residues. Germline V gives CDR1 LNHNV, CDR2 YYDKDF (reference sequence). The CDR3 sequence is CATSSDRPRGEQYF. The CDR3 DNA reads TGTGCCACCAGCAGTGACAGGCCGCGAGGCGAGCAGTACTTC.

This clone was counted once. Mismatch with germline at one junction end may stem from a read error. The rearrangement links TRBV7-7 to TRBJ2-5; 8 bases map to TRBD2. This CDR3 spans 14 amino acids. The germline V gene encodes CDR1 SSHAT and CDR2 FNYEAQ (reference sequence). Here the CDR3 DNA reads TGTGCTAGCAGCTTATCTAGCGGGCAAGAGACCCAGTACTTC. Translating it yields CASSLSSGQETQYF.

The CDR3 loop reads CASSIKKLAGGKETQYF. CDR3 bases: TGTGCCAGTAGTATAAAAAAACTAGCGGGGGGTAAAGAGACCCAGTACTTC. This chain links TRBV19 with TRBJ2-5, with 12 bases fitting TRBD2. Trimming took 2 bases from V and 3 from J; bases not matched to a gene: 7. Germline CDR1 is LNHDA and CDR2 is SQIVND (reference sequence). The CDR3 consists of 17 residues.

V and J are TRBV4-1 and TRBJ1-1, with a possible D match to TRBD1 (5 bases). The ends were cut back, 0 bases at V and 1 base at J, with 9 bases in the middle. Looked up from germline, CDR1 is MGHRA and CDR2 is YSYEKL. The CDR3 length is 15 residues. The CDR3 is CASSQDPGPNTEAFF. CDR3 nucleotides: TGCGCCAGCAGCCAAGATCCAGGGCCGAACACTGAAGCTTTCTTT.

CDR3 nucleotides: TGTGCCAGCAGTTACGACAGGGCCCCCTACAATGAGCAGTTCTTC. This codes for CASSYDRAPYNEQFF. V is TRBV7-9 and J is TRBJ2-1; TRBD1 matches at 7 bases. The CDR3 consists of 15 residues. The germline V gene has CDR1 SEHNR and CDR2 FQNEAQ (reference sequence). Trimming cost V 6 bases and J 2 bases; bases outside gene matches: 7.

This clone has only a few counts. V usage is TRBV4-2 and J usage is TRBJ2-7; 8 nucleotides align to TRBD2. The CDR3 is 16 amino acids. Germline-derived CDR1 and CDR2 are LGHNA and YNFKEQ. J gave up 0 bases and V 0 bases, and 4 bases lay outside the gene matches. Written as DNA, the CDR3 is TGTGCCAGCAGCCAAGATGATGCGGGGGGCTCCTACGAGCAGTACTTC. It yields the protein CASSQDDAGGSYEQYF.

The chain carries TRBV14 and TRBJ2-5; D is undetermined. This CDR3 comprises 12 residues. Trimming removed 0 bases at V and 6 bases at J, with 5 bases between. Germline CDR1 is SGHDN and CDR2 is FVKESK. Written as DNA, the CDR3 is TGTGCCAGCAGCCAAGATTGGCAGACCCAGTACTTC. Protein sequence: CASSQDWQTQYF.